This T cell receptor beta chain was sequenced in a study of blood T cell repertoires in COVID-19. At the level of the study: From T cells, B-cell-depleted T cells, or PBMCs came the material, which was cDNA or gDNA.

The data were produced by immunoSEQ multiplex PCR, yet TCRdb's version contains in-frame clones alone and is incomplete. The repertoire holds roughly 670,000 clones, about nine tenths seen once, with roughly 0.25% in the top ten. Germline V lookup: CDR1 SGHTA, CDR2 FQGNSA. With 4 bases clipped from V and 7 bases from J, the junction kept 18 bases outside the gene matches. The CDR3 runs 18 residues. Sample: peripheral blood. This receptor was identified in a woman aged 18-29 years with acute or convalescent COVID-19. The J gene is TRBJ2-1, the V gene TRBV7-2; the match to TRBD2 covers 8 bases. For the CDR3, the DNA is TGTGCCAGCAGCTCCCCTTGGAAAGCGGGGGCTGATGAGAATGAGCAGTTCTTC. Its translation is CASSSPWKAGADENEQFF.